This TCR beta chain was recorded in a study of blood T cells in healthy people across ages. Of note for this clonotype: A junction end diverges from the germline sequence, so it may reflect a read error.

The CDR3 sequence is 19 residues long. Per germline, CDR1 PRHDT and CDR2 FYEKMQ (reference sequence). Then a second PCR, running roughly 7 to 11 cycles, was carried out with a sample-barcoded 5' primer and a J-beta primer mix. In TCRdb, the 5' RACE reads were re-called with MiXCR into one record per CDR3 protein. The data show around 1.1 million distinct CDR3 sequences, with approximately 38% seen just once and around 13% held by the top ten. This chain links TRBV13 with TRBJ1-1, with 7 bases fitting TRBD1. Material for sequencing was blood. The clonotype originates from a man aged 18 to 30 in good health. The CDR3 loop is CAGSTLGRDRVNFETEAFF. The CDR3 nucleotides read TGTGCCGGCAGCACCCTCGGTCGAGACAGGGTGAACTTCGAAACTGAAGCTTTCTTT.